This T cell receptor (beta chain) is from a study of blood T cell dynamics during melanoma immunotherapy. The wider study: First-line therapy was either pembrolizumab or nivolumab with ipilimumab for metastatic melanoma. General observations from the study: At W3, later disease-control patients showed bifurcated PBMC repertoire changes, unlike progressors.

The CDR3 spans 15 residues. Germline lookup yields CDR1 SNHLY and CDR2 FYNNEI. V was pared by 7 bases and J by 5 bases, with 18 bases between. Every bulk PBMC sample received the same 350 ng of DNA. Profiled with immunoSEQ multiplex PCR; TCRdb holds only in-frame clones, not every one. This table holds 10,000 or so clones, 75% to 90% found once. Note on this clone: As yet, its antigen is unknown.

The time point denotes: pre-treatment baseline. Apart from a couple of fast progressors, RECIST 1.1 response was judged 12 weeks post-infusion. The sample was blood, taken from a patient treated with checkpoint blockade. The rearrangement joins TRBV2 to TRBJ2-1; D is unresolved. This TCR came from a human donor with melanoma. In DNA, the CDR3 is TGTGCCAGCAACCTCCGGGCCCATCTGCACAATGAGCAGTTCTTC. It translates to CASNLRAHLHNEQFF.